This T cell receptor beta chain was documented in a study of response to subunit inactivated influenza vaccine. The CDR3 is 15 amino acids. V was clipped by 2 bases and J by 0 bases, with 10 bases between them. TCRdb reprocessed the RT-PCR reads via MiXCR and lists one record per CDR3 protein. The table records about 520,000 distinct CDR3 sequences, roughly 9.7% of them present only once. This TCR was sampled from a man aged 50 to 59 who received an inactivated influenza vaccine. The chain joins TRBV12-3 or TRBV12-4 to TRBJ1-1; D not resolved. The starting material was PBMCs from blood, obtained about 40 days after vaccination. CDR3 sequence: CASSLQQRMNTEAFF. CDR3 sequence (DNA): TGTGCCAGCAGTTTACAGCAGAGAATGAACACTGAAGCTTTCTTT.